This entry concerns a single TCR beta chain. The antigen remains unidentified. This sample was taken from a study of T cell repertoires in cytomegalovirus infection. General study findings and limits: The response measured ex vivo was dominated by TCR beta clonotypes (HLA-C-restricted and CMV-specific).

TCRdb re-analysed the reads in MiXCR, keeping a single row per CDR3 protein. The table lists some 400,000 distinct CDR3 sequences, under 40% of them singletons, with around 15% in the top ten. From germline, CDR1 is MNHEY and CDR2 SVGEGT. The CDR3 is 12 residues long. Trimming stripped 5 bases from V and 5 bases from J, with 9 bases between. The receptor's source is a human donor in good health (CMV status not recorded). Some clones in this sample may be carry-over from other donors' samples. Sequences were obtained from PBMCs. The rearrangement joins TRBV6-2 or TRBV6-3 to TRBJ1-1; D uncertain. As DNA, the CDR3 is TGTGCCAGCAGTCACAGTACAACTGAAGCTTTCTTT. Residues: CASSHSTTEAFF.